These T cell receptor beta chains were read from a single sample in a study of T cells in Graves' hyperthyroidism and ophthalmopathy. TCRdb passed the multiplex PCR reads through MiXCR, listing each CDR3 protein once. The data contain approximately 260,000 distinct CDR3 sequences, roughly 15% of them seen just once; the ten biggest clones take up 30% to 35%. The material sequenced was blood. These receptors all come from a woman in her fifties or sixties with Graves' hyperthyroidism that later progressed to Graves' ophthalmopathy. CDR3s include the opening cysteine and the closing phenylalanine or tryptophan. The D gene is left open where the match is weak. The listing skips clone size in some rows; elsewhere it reads once, few, many or a size class.

>TRBV14|TRBJ1-5|.|.
CASSHTSAGFNQPQHF
TGTGCCAGCAGCCACACAAGCGCGGGGTTCAATCAGCCCCAGCATTTT
>TRBV27|TRBJ2-7|.|TRBD2
CASSPGLAVRTYEQYF
TGTGCCAGCAGTCCGGGACTAGCGGTTAGAACCTACGAGCAGTACTTC
>TRBV28|TRBJ2-3|.|.
CASSLRGPETDTQYF
TGTGCCAGCAGTTTAAGAGGCCCCGAAACAGATACGCAGTATTTT
>TRBV7-9|TRBJ2-5|many|.
CASSQRNQETQYF
TGTGCCAGCAGCCAGAGGAACCAAGAGACCCAGTACTTC
>TRBV29-1|TRBJ2-3|many|.
CSGTSYPSTDTQYF
TGCAGCGGGACCAGTTATCCTAGCACAGATACGCAGTATTTT
>TRBV27|TRBJ2-7|many|TRBD2
CASSPLLAGGTYEQYF
TGTGCCAGCAGCCCACTCCTAGCGGGAGGGACCTACGAGCAGTACTTC
>TRBV20-1|TRBJ2-1|few|.
CSAARGTKFF
TGCAGTGCAGCGAGGGGGACTAAGTTCTTC
>TRBV6-5|TRBJ1-1|many|.
CASSYRLGGENTEAFF
TGTGCCAGCAGTTACCGGCTTGGAGGGGAGAACACTGAAGCTTTCTTT
>TRBV12-3/TRBV12-4|TRBJ2-7|many|.
CASGPEQYF
TGTGCCAGCGGGCCCGAGCAGTACTTC
>TRBV5-1|TRBJ2-7|many|.
CASSFLKEQYF
TGCGCCAGCAGCTTCCTAAAGGAGCAGTACTTC
>TRBV4-2|TRBJ2-7|many|TRBD1
CASSQVGQKEYEQYF
TGTGCCAGCAGCCAAGTGGGACAGAAAGAGTACGAGCAGTACTTC
>TRBV11-2|TRBJ2-7|many|TRBD2
CASRPTSAGEQYF
TGTGCCAGCAGGCCTACTAGCGCGGGGGAGCAGTACTTC
>TRBV27|TRBJ1-5|many|.
CASSPTASSNQPQHF
TGTGCCAGCAGCCCGACAGCTTCGAGCAATCAGCCCCAGCATTTT
>TRBV28|TRBJ1-5|few|TRBD1
CASSLSPRGLGSNQPQHF
TGTGCCAGCAGTTTGTCGCCCAGGGGGCTGGGAAGCAATCAGCCCCAGCATTTT
>TRBV18|TRBJ2-3|many|.
CASSPRSRTVTQYF
TGTGCCAGCTCACCAAGGAGCCGGACAGTTACGCAGTATTTT
>TRBV11-2|TRBJ1-5|.|TRBD1
CASSWGQGQETQHF
TGTGCCAGCAGCTGGGGACAGGGGCAAGAGACCCAGCATTTT
>TRBV20-1|TRBJ1-2|many|.
CSARVGGGTYGYTF
TGCAGTGCTAGAGTTGGTGGGGGCACATATGGCTACACCTTC
>TRBV5-5|TRBJ2-3|many|.
CASSAPTDTQYF
TGTGCCAGCAGCGCTCCCACAGATACGCAGTATTTT
>TRBV7-9|TRBJ2-2|few|TRBD2
CASSIPGTSASTGNTGELFF
TGTGCCAGCAGCATCCCCGGGACTAGCGCCTCCACCGGGAACACCGGGGAGCTGTTTTTT
>TRBV19|TRBJ2-3|many|.
CASSWQTLFTDTQYF
TGTGCCAGTAGTTGGCAGACTCTCTTCACAGATACGCAGTATTTT
>TRBV5-5|TRBJ2-1|many|TRBD1
CASSGQGPNEQFF
TGTGCCAGCAGCGGACAGGGGCCCAATGAGCAGTTCTTC
>TRBV24-1|TRBJ2-5|many|.
CATSGTDKETQYF
TGTGCCACCAGTGGCACGGATAAAGAGACCCAGTACTTC
>TRBV3-1|TRBJ1-2|many|TRBD1
CASSPTDRANYGYTF
TGTGCCAGCAGCCCGACGGACAGGGCTAACTATGGCTACACCTTC
>TRBV9|TRBJ2-1|few|TRBD2
CASSVRASGPFYNEQFF
TGTGCCAGCAGCGTAAGGGCTAGCGGACCTTTCTACAATGAGCAGTTCTTC
>TRBV28|TRBJ1-6|many|.
CASSQQAPHSPLHF
TGTGCCAGCAGCCAACAGGCTCCGCATTCACCCCTCCACTTT
>TRBV7-2|TRBJ1-2|many|.
CASSSNGANSNYGYTF
TGTGCCAGCAGCTCAAACGGAGCTAATTCTAACTATGGCTACACCTTC
>TRBV20-1|TRBJ2-3|.|TRBD2
CSAATPTSASTDTQYF
TGCAGTGCTGCGACCCCAACTAGCGCAAGCACAGATACGCAGTATTTT
>TRBV5-5|TRBJ2-7|many|TRBD2
CASSFSGRRDEQYF
TGTGCCAGCAGCTTTAGCGGGAGGAGGGACGAGCAGTACTTC
>TRBV6-1|TRBJ1-5|many|.
CASSKDRSNQPQHF
TGTGCCAGCAGTAAAGACAGAAGCAATCAGCCCCAGCATTTT
>TRBV7-6|TRBJ1-6|few|.
CASRLGVYNSPLHF
TGTGCCAGCAGACTAGGGGTCTATAATTCACCCCTCCACTTT
>TRBV25-1|TRBJ2-1|once|.
CATFRDSHRGEQFF
TGTGCCACCTTCCGAGACTCCCACCGGGGTGAGCAGTTCTTC
>TRBV7-9|TRBJ2-1|many|TRBD2
CASSFRLAWNEQFF
TGTGCCAGCAGCTTCAGACTAGCTTGGAATGAGCAGTTCTTC
>TRBV5-1|TRBJ1-1|many|.
CASSPGGGEAFF
TGCGCCAGCAGCCCCGGGGGAGGTGAAGCTTTCTTT
>TRBV14|TRBJ2-3|many|.
CASSQGGGTYADTQYF
TGTGCCAGCAGCCAAGGAGGAGGGACCTACGCAGATACGCAGTATTTT
>TRBV15|TRBJ1-3|.|.
CATSLDRFSGNTIYF
TGTGCCACCAGCCTAGACCGATTCTCTGGAAACACCATATATTTT
>TRBV27|TRBJ2-4|many|.
CASRGLALAKNIQYF
TGTGCCAGCAGGGGCCTAGCCTTAGCCAAAAACATTCAGTACTTC
>TRBV28|TRBJ1-4|few|.
CASSPRGGINEKLFF
TGTGCCAGCAGTCCCCGTGGGGGGATTAATGAAAAACTGTTTTTT
>TRBV28|TRBJ1-2|many|.
CASGRAYGYTF
TGTGCCAGCGGAAGGGCCTATGGCTACACCTTC
>TRBV20-1|TRBJ2-1|many|TRBD2
CSARLGGSSYNEQFF
TGCAGTGCTAGACTGGGCGGGAGCTCCTACAATGAGCAGTTCTTC
>TRBV7-3|TRBJ2-1|many|TRBD2
CASSKLAGYEQFF
TGTGCCAGCAGCAAACTAGCGGGTTACGAGCAGTTCTTC
>TRBV18|TRBJ1-6|few|.
CASSPGPQDSPLHF
TGTGCCAGCTCACCGGGGCCCCAGGATTCACCCCTCCACTTT